This TCR beta chain comes out of a study of human T cells and chemical hapten exposure (dated by TCRdb to 2020 to 2022). With respect to the entire study: For sensitization, 2% DPC in acetone was applied to a 2 cm by 2 cm area of upper inner arm skin. Patch testing was performed on the upper back with Finn chambers containing 0.01% DPC, and the patch tests were scored after 6 days according to International Contact Dermatitis Research Group standards. Libraries were combined into a pool for sequencing, and differences in TCR yield between samples came mainly from small differences in library volumes within the pool. Approximately 28 alopecia patients provided blood for TCR sequencing at one to four time points (pre-sensitization, 2, 6 and 24 weeks). Throughout the study period of around 24 weeks, patients also received therapeutic DPC doses to the scalp every week. Blood samples were taken from patients before sensitization (week 0) and then at 2, 6 and about 24 weeks after DPC sensitization. Most of the patients in the cohort were female, and the cohort covered alopecia areata with under or over 50% scalp involvement, alopecia totalis and alopecia universalis. Peripheral blood TCR repertoire changes were tracked in vivo in alopecia patients during primary and secondary sensitization to the hapten diphenylcyclopropenone (DPC).

V gives up 3 bases and J gives up 7 bases, and the segment between their germline ends measures 13 bases. Looking up the germline V gene yields CDR1 SGDLS and CDR2 YYNGEE. Including cysteine and phenylalanine, the CDR3 has 13 amino acids. The CDR3 DNA has 39 bases and is translated from base 1. The table lists this clonotype with many counts. What antigen it recognizes has not been identified. No quality values exist for individual bases; no much larger clone is one base distant. Library construction relied on RACE. Sequencing instrument: NextSeq 500. During library preparation, unique molecular identifiers were attached to individual cDNA molecules so that TCRs could be counted in a quantitative, reproducible way. Each blood RNA sample was used to sequence both TCR alpha and TCR beta chains. The study's processing was this. A median of roughly 98,000 TCRs per sample was observed, with a range of 23,224 to 690,600. The Decombinator software suite was used to annotate the V, J and CDR3 of the TCR reads. Every sample was subsampled to the same number of TCRs (28,000) for the PS versus PT1 abundance plots. Expanded TCRs were defined as absent before sensitization and observed at least eight times at the 2-week time point. In TCRdb, the public reads were trimmed at Q25 with fastp and aligned with MiXCR, with productive beta chains retained. One record per CDR3 amino acid sequence lists the most common genes and DNA. The V and J calls here are based on TCRdb, not the publication. The table for this sample lists about 40,000 distinct CDR3 sequences; less than 4% of them were counted only once. Approximately 7.1% of the sample comes from the top ten.

The full study reports these points: After repeated subsampling, the strength of the expansion versus patch-test correlation and the threshold at which it became significant changed. Significantly more large CDR3 similarity clusters were formed by expanded TCRs than by pre-sensitization or healthy control sets, consistent with antigen-driven responses. Alopecia, a presumed autoimmune disease, was present in all patients, so the immune response of the patients might differ from that of healthy individuals. DPC sensitization did not change the number of TCRs with a frequency above 1 in 1000, and there was no evidence of changes in global repertoire structure. Patch test score was positively correlated with the number of PT1 expanded TCRs, with significance at thresholds 8, 16 and 32 but not at 4.

This specimen's time point label, interpreted: patch test 2, 6 weeks after DPC sensitization. The sample's treatment or condition, from its label and the paper: therapeutic diphenylcyclopropenone sensitization with weekly scalp DPC. At every patch-test visit, the blood draw took place before the patch test was put on. Eligible patients were aged 18 to 70, diagnosed with alopecia, deemed suitable for DPC therapy, and excluded if pregnant. Unfractionated whole blood was collected in Tempus Blood RNA tubes, and total RNA was extracted from that blood. The TCR was taken from a man between 35 and 55 years old with alopecia areata. Some clones in this sample may be carry-over from other donors' samples. The rearranged segments are TRBV9 and TRBJ2-5; the D match is possibly TRBD1 or TRBD2, with 5 bases aligned in each. The sample here was whole blood, taken in connection with sensitization to the hapten diphenylcyclopropenone (DPC). The CDR3 loop reads CASSGGLRGTQYF. The DNA sequence follows: TGTGCCAGCAGCGGAGGATTGAGGGGGACCCAGTACTTC.